The 23 T cell receptor beta chains in this list originate from one sample, sequenced in a study of CD8+CD57+ T cells in acquired aplastic anemia. The use of genomic DNA as template underpinned the TCR beta VDJ and CDR3 profiling. TCRdb independently ran MiXCR on the reads; one entry per CDR3 protein. The profile shows 400,000 to 450,000 distinct CDR3 sequences, 65% to 80% of them singletons. Sample: sorted CD4+, CD8+, or CD8+CD57+ T cells (not recorded which) from PBMCs. The receptors were gathered from a human donor in good health, serving as a control.

The rearrangement uses TRBV20-1 and TRBJ1-1; D remains ambiguous. Germline V lookup: CDR1 DFQATT, CDR2 SNEGSKA (reference sequence). The CDR3 is 12 residues long. V lost 3 bases, J lost 1 base, and 6 bases lay in between. The CDR3 DNA reads as TGCAGTGCTAGTGGGCAGAACACTGAAGCTTTCTTT. Translated, it gives CSASGQNTEAFF.

Comments on this clonotype: The germline gene is not matched at one end of the junction; a read error may be the cause. The gene calls are TRBV7-3 and TRBJ1-1; TRBD1 agrees at 12 bases. The CDR3 has 19 amino acids. Per germline, CDR1 SGHTA and CDR2 FQGTGA. The CDR3 loop reads CASSSGGQGALRVNTEAFF. Written as DNA, the CDR3 is TGCGCCAGCAGCTCAGGGGGACAGGGGGCGTTAAGGGTGAACACTGAAGCTTTCTTT.

This sequence joins TRBV19 and TRBJ2-7, with D maybe TRBD1 (5 bases). Germline CDR1 reads LNHDA; CDR2 reads SQIVND (reference sequence). Trimming left V 5 bases short and J 2 bases short, with 13 bases between. The CDR3 has 14 amino acids. In DNA form, the CDR3 reads TGTGCCAGTAGTGGGCCACAGGAGCCCTACGAGCAGTACTTC. This sequence encodes CASSGPQEPYEQYF.

Regarding this clonotype: The junction shows a germline mismatch at one end, possibly a read error. V gene TRBV9 combines with J gene TRBJ2-6, with a weak D call TRBD1 (5 bases). Germline loops: CDR1 SGDLS, CDR2 YYNGEE. The CDR3 is made up of 15 amino acids. In nucleotides, the CDR3 is TGTGCCAGCAGCGTAGAGAGCTCTGGGGCCACCGTCCTGACTTTC. Protein sequence: CASSVESSGATVLTF.

This clonotype has just a few counts. DNA for the CDR3: TGTGCCAGTAGTCAAGGACGGGACACACGTCAAGAGCAGTACTTC. Its protein product is CASSQGRDTRQEQYF. The rearrangement joins TRBV19 to TRBJ2-7; the D gene is possibly TRBD1 (6 bases). There are 15 residues in the CDR3. With 5 bases removed from V and 7 bases from J, the gap between germline ends came to 21 bases. The germline gives CDR1 LNHDA, CDR2 SQIVND (reference sequence).

There are a few counts of this clonotype. The J gene is TRBJ1-4, the V gene TRBV27; D is ambiguous. Per the germline V gene, CDR1 is MNHEY and CDR2 is SMNVEV (reference sequence). This CDR3 has 15 residues. The V end lost 7 bases, the J end lost 6 bases, and 18 bases lay between the germline ends. The CDR3 region has the DNA TGTGCCAGCACCAAGACGAGGACGAGCGATGAAAAACTGTTTTTT. Protein sequence: CASTKTRTSDEKLFF.

This clonotype showed up many times. The chain uses TRBV5-1 and TRBJ1-1; no firm D call. Trimming removed 0 bases from V and 1 base from J, with 7 bases in between. Per germline, CDR1 SGHRS and CDR2 YFSETQ. The CDR3 extends over 14 amino acids. The CDR3 protein is CASSLVTENTEAFF. CDR3 in DNA: TGCGCCAGCAGCTTGGTTACCGAGAACACTGAAGCTTTCTTT.

This clonotype was seen a few times. The chain links TRBV12-3 or TRBV12-4 to TRBJ2-7, with 9 bases identical to TRBD1. The CDR3 is 16 residues long. With 6 bases clipped from V and 1 base from J, the junction kept 10 bases outside the gene matches. This chain's CDR3 is CASSPALGTGSYEQYF. CDR3 nucleotides: TGTGCCAGCAGCCCTGCGCTTGGGACAGGGTCCTACGAGCAGTACTTC.

Comment on this clonotype: This likely comes from a read error, as the CDR3 has no conserved phenylalanine or tryptophan at its end. The DNA is omitted, as the CDR3 cannot be located on it reliably, and the CDR3 follows TCRdb's listing. The rearrangement links TRBV19 to TRBJ1-1. A total of 12 residues make up the CDR3, ends included. Per the germline V gene, CDR1 is LNHDA and CDR2 is SQIVND (reference sequence). Here the CDR3 reads CASSMAAVEHFY.

V usage is TRBV10-1 and J usage is TRBJ1-2, with D uncertain. Germline CDR1 and CDR2: WNHNN and SYGVQD (reference sequence). V lost 2 bases and J lost 6, with 10 bases in between. The CDR3 totals 13 residues. The CDR3 DNA follows: TGCGCCAGCAGTGAGAAGGAGGGAAATGGCTACACCTTC. Translated: CASSEKEGNGYTF.

This chain joins TRBV11-2 and TRBJ2-5; D possibly corresponds to TRBD1 (8 bases). The ends were cut back, 1 base at V and 2 bases at J, with 17 bases in the middle. The CDR3 sequence is 17 residues long. CDR1 and CDR2 (germline): SGHAT, FQNNGV. CDR3 nucleotides: TGTGCCAGCAGCTTAGGTACAGGGGGGGCATCACAAGAGACCCAGTACTTC. Translation gives CASSLGTGGASQETQYF.

As regards this clonotype: At one boundary the junction diverges from the germline segment, which might be a read error. The chain is built from TRBV7-3 and TRBJ2-5, with a possible D match to TRBD1 (6 bases). CDR1 and CDR2 from the germline V gene are SGHTA and FQGTGA. The CDR3 extends over 14 amino acids. This CDR3 is CATSKGQQKGTQYF. Here the CDR3 DNA reads TGTGCCACCAGCAAAGGACAGCAAAAAGGGACCCAGTATTTC.

As to this clonotype: The CDR3 end shows no conserved phenylalanine or tryptophan, and so a read error is likely. It is unclear where the CDR3 begins or ends on the DNA, so no DNA is shown, and the CDR3 is as TCRdb lists it. The chain employs TRBV19 and TRBJ2-1; the DNA was not compared with TRBD2, the D call given in the table. CDR1 and CDR2 (germline): LNHDA, SQIVND (reference sequence). The CDR3 spans 12 residues, counting both ends. The CDR3 loop is CVSTDRANEDGI.

Notes on this clonotype: Relative to the germline gene, one junction end is altered; a read error may explain this. The CDR3 loop is CASSRVVVTDTQYF. CDR3 nucleotide sequence: TGTGCCAGCAGCCGGGTGGTGGTCACAGATACGCAGTATTTT. This rearrangement joins TRBV5-1 to TRBJ2-3; no firm D call. Germline V gene lookup returns CDR1 SGHRS and CDR2 YFSETQ. There are 14 residues in the CDR3.

Details on this clonotype: Its ends do not fully match the called genes, so a read error is possible. The J gene is TRBJ1-2, the V gene TRBV19; 8 nucleotides agree with TRBD1. The length of the CDR3 is 14 residues. Germline loops: CDR1 LNHDA, CDR2 SQIVND (reference sequence). The CDR3 protein is CASTTAKQGAAAFF. CDR3 in DNA: TGTGCCAGTACCACGGCGAAGCAGGGGGCCGCAGCATTCTTC.

This clonotype was observed many times. This rearrangement joins TRBV12-3 or TRBV12-4 to TRBJ1-1, with D possibly TRBD1 on 6 matching bases. The V end was cut by 1 base, the J end by 7 bases, with 10 bases between. CDR3 length equals 13 residues. Written as DNA, the CDR3 is TGTGCCAGCAGTTTAGTACAGGGAAATGAAGCTTTCTTT. This encodes CASSLVQGNEAFF.

This clonotype was counted ten times or more. This rearrangement joins TRBV20-1 to TRBJ2-5, with TRBD1 matching over 7 bases. V shed 3 bases, J shed 1 base, and the junction held 8 bases outside the gene matches. The CDR3 sequence is 15 residues long. CDR1 and CDR2 from the germline V gene are DFQATT and SNEGSKA (reference sequence). Written as DNA, the CDR3 is TGCAGTGCTAGTGGGACAGAACTACTCCAAGAGACCCAGTACTTC. Its translation: CSASGTELLQETQYF.

This chain joins TRBV5-5 and TRBJ2-7; D is uncertain. V was trimmed by 4 bases and J by 2 bases, leaving 16 bases between them. CDR1 is SGHKS, CDR2 YYEKEE, per germline (reference sequence). The length of the CDR3 is 15 residues. Here the CDR3 DNA reads TGTGCCAGCAGCCTCTTGCTATGGCCGCCCTACGAGCAGTACTTC. Its translation is CASSLLLWPPYEQYF.

Points on this clonotype: One end of the junction is discordant with germline, which a read error may explain. The gene calls are TRBV7-2 and TRBJ2-7, with D tentatively TRBD2 (5 bases). This CDR3 region has 15 residues. Germline CDR1 reads SGHTA; CDR2 reads FQGNSA. In DNA form, the CDR3 reads TGCGCCAGCAGCTTCGAGCGGAAAGACTATGACTACACGTACTTC. Protein product: CASSFERKDYDYTYF. The variable domain in full, with the rest retrieved from reference TRBV7-2 and TRBJ2-7, is GAGVSQSPSNKVTEKGKDVELRCDPISGHTALYWYRQSLGQGLEFLIYFQGNSAPDKSGLPSDRFSAERTGGSVSTLTIQRTQQEDSAVYLCASSFERKDYDYTYFGPGTRLTVT.

As for this clonotype: The junction departs from the called germline gene at one end, perhaps through a read error. The CDR3 sequence: CASSLASGTDYEQF. In nucleotides, the CDR3 is TGTGCCAGCAGCTTAGCCTCCGGGACAGACTACGAGCAGTTT. The chain uses TRBV7-2 and TRBJ1-6, with 7 bases lining up with TRBD1. Germline V CDR1 and CDR2: SGHTA, FQGNSA. The CDR3 extends over 14 amino acids. The full variable domain, in which reference TRBV7-2 and TRBJ1-6 provide the parts outside the CDR3, is GAGVSQSPSNKVTEKGKDVELRCDPISGHTALYWYRQSLGQGLEFLIYFQGNSAPDKSGLPSDRFSAERTGGSVSTLTIQRTQQEDSAVYLCASSLASGTDYEQFGNGTRLTVT.

This chain connects TRBV15 to TRBJ2-5; D call uncertain. This CDR3 is 13 amino acids long. From germline, CDR1 is LNHNV and CDR2 YYDKDF (reference sequence). The V end lost 1 base, the J end lost 5 bases, and 8 bases lay between the germline ends. Here the CDR3 DNA reads TGTGCCACCAGCAGAGTGGTGGTGGAGACCCAGTACTTC. Encoded protein: CATSRVVVETQYF.

This clonotype showed up many times. A junction end diverges from the germline sequence, so it may reflect a read error. CDR3 coding DNA: TGTGCCAGCACCGAGGGAGGGGGCCGACGCTTC. Amino acids: CASTEGGGRRF. V usage is TRBV7-9 and J usage is TRBJ1-2; TRBD1 matches at 7 bases. Per the germline V gene, CDR1 is SEHNR and CDR2 is FQNEAQ (reference sequence). The CDR3 is 11 residues long.

There are many counts of this clonotype. This sequence joins TRBV27 and TRBJ1-2, with 9 bases matching TRBD1. This CDR3 contains 15 residues. Germline V gives CDR1 MNHEY, CDR2 SMNVEV (reference sequence). Trimming cost V 5 bases and J 8 bases; bases outside gene matches: 12. The CDR3 region is CASSVSRDRALGYTF. Here the CDR3 DNA reads TGTGCCAGCAGTGTCTCCCGGGACAGGGCGTTGGGCTACACCTTC.